This entry lists 2 T cell receptor beta chains sequenced from one sample in a study of control samples from healthy donors and cancer patients. TCRdb's table, derived via immunoSEQ multiplex PCR, lists solely in-frame clones and lacks some. The sample yields roughly 120,000 clones, approximately 89% seen once. The specimen sequenced was blood. The origin of the receptors is a woman in her late teens or twenties in good health.

The chain joins TRBV5-1 to TRBJ2-3; D unclear. There are 13 residues in the CDR3. Germline V gene data show CDR1 as SGHRS and CDR2 as YFSETQ. V lost 4 bases to trimming and J lost 2 bases, with 8 bases between them. The CDR3 loop reads CASSPTDTDTQYF. The DNA of the CDR3 is TGCGCCAGCAGCCCTACAGACACAGATACGCAGTATTTT.

V usage is TRBV5-4 and J usage is TRBJ2-2, with TRBD1 matching 10 bases. Trimming took 5 bases from V and 6 from J; bases not matched to a gene: 10. This CDR3 has 16 amino acids. Germline CDR1 is SGHNT and CDR2 is YYREEE (reference sequence). The CDR3 region is CASRHRTGGLAGELFF. CDR3 sequence (DNA): TGTGCCAGCAGACACCGGACAGGGGGTCTCGCCGGGGAGCTGTTTTTT.